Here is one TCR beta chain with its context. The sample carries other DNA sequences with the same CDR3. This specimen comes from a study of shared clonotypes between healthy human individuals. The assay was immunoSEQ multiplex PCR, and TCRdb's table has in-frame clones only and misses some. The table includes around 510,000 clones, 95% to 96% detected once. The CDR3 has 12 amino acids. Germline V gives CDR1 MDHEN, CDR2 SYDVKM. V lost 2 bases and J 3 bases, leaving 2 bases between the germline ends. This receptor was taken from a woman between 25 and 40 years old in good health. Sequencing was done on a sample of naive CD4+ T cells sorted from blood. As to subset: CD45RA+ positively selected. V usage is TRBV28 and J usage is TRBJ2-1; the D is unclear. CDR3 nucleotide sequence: TGTGCCAGCAGTTTAGTCTACAATGAGCAGTTCTTC. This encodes CASSLVYNEQFF.